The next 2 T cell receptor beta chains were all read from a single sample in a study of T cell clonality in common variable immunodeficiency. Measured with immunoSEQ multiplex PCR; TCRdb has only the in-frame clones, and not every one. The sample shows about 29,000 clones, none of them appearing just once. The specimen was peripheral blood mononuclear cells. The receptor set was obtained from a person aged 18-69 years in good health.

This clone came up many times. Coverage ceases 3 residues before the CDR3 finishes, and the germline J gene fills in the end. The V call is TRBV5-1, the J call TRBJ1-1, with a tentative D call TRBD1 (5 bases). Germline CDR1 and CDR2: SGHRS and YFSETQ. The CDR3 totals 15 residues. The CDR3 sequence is CASSLEGQGPNGAFF. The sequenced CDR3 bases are TGCGCCAGCAGCTTAGAGGGGCAGGGCCCTAATGGA.

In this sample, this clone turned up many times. CDR3 sequence reads: CASSTGEHEQFF. The CDR3 DNA, read in part, is TGTGCCAGCAGCACGGGGGAACATGAG. The chain recombines TRBV9 with TRBJ2-1; D is perhaps TRBD2 (6 bases). The read ends 3 residues before the CDR3 terminus; that terminus is restored from the germline J gene. The V gene lost 4 bases and the J gene lost 8 bases, with 10 bases spanning the gap. Germline loops: CDR1 SGDLS, CDR2 YYNGEE. The CDR3 contains 12 residues.